What follows describes a single T cell receptor (beta chain). This clone was recorded at least ten times. Its specific antigen is unknown. One base away there is no much larger clone; base qualities are not given. Library generation was performed with the immunoSEQ multiplex PCR assay. For the multiplex PCR, a mixture combining 60 forward primers for TCR Vbeta segments and 13 reverse primers for TCR Jbeta segments was used. The CDR3 region of rearranged TCR beta genes was amplified from genomic DNA by a multiplex PCR assay. Amplified TCR beta libraries were sequenced as 87-base-pair reads on the Illumina HiSeq System. On the authors' methods: A later analysis tallied around 82 million unique TCR beta chains across the 666 repertoires, and around 10 million of those chains were shared by two or more donors. To remove PCR and sequencing errors, raw reads were error-corrected and collapsed into unique sequences using a nearest-neighbor algorithm that merged closely related sequences. Alignment of CDR3 sequences to IMGT reference sequences was used to assign V, D and J gene segments. For a sequence to be retained, at least a six-nucleotide match to both a V gene segment and a J gene segment was required. Rearrangements were called productive when the CDR3 lacked stop codons and stayed in frame with V and J; all others were non-productive. Following IMGT convention, CDR3 was defined as the stretch from the second conserved V-encoded cysteine to the conserved J-encoded phenylalanine. The earlier analysis of approximately 500 of the donors excluded sequences that lacked an unambiguous match to a single V gene segment. In an earlier analysis of several hundred of the donors, a V segment was called functional when productive rearrangements were above 56.7%, and segregating when the standard deviation between donors exceeded 5%. A statistical classification framework was built for diagnosing cytomegalovirus status from the catalog of TCR beta chain sequences. In a later analysis, V and J genes were assigned by comparing TCR nucleotide sequences against IMGT/GENE-DB human TR gene sequences. Using the TCRdist pipeline, a later analysis assigned CDR3 sequences along with most-parsimonious VDJ recombination scenarios. In a later analysis, each TCR beta chain was defined by its CDR3 amino acid sequence together with its V-gene family, and reads without a unique V-gene family were excluded. To address suspected cross-contamination and a sequencing artifact, a later analysis removed around 590 highly shared, low-generation-probability nucleotide sequences. In a later analysis, a clonal expansion index was calculated for each public chain from normalized within-repertoire ranks of inferred template counts. In a later analysis, generation probabilities were computed using a VDJ recombination model fitted to out-of-frame rearrangements, and the results were checked against IGoR. Hypergeometric tests were used in a later analysis to score TCR-TCR, TCR-HLA and TCR-CMV co-occurrence, with a repertoire-size bias correction applied to the TCR pairs. To estimate false discovery rates, a later analysis permuted the HLA or CMV assignments 20 times. In a later analysis, co-occurring TCRs were grouped using DBSCAN, with TCRdist sequence similarity added in when clustering inside HLA-allele-positive subsets. Co-occurrence clustering excluded repertoires with fewer than 30,000 or more than 120,000 public chains, plus five with anomalous nucleotide sharing. TCRdb took this table from immuneACCESS and kept in-frame rearrangements with V and J called. Such tables lack part of the clones; where checked against another copy, unresolved V genes explain under half of the gap, and the rest is unexplained. Clone size and V and J calls were adopted from that table, with D and trimming inferred from the DNA. The sample includes some 140,000 clones, with 65% to 80% observed a single time. Together, the top ten hold roughly 6.8% of the sample.

This specimen comes from a study of cytomegalovirus exposure and HLA in healthy donors (dated by TCRdb to 2016 to 2017). Concerning the study at large: An earlier analysis of 587 of the donors reported about 260 Gb of sequence data and around 110 million unique TCR beta sequences obtained from about 179 million T cells. About 280 gigabases of sequencing data and 91 million or so unique TCR sequences made up an early release that covered under 750 HLA-typed donors. The genetic ancestry cluster associated with self-reported Caucasian donors included about four fifths of the roughly 360 genotyped donors. The study aimed to test whether cataloging public T cell receptors could reveal signatures of past pathogen exposure. The study used immunosequencing to profile the T cell repertoires of 670 or so subjects and linked those repertoires to cytomegalovirus serostatus. Besides the first cohort of more than 650 subjects, a separate validation cohort made up of over 100 different subjects was used. To predict cytomegalovirus infection status, the study brought together high-throughput TCR immunosequencing, statistical association of individual TCRs with disease status, and machine learning. In a later analysis, previously published TCR beta repertoires from some 640 donors were re-analyzed and high-resolution HLA genotyping was added so that TCR occurrence patterns could be studied. Rather than using new phenotypic data, the later analysis identified candidate immune exposures from TCR beta sequences and from how often those sequences occurred across donors. To decide whether each TCR beta V gene segment behaved as functional or pseudogenic, an earlier analysis of approximately 600 of the donors relied on high-throughput TCR beta sequencing. Donor age, sex, ethnicity and CMV serostatus were compiled together with the repertoire data. A later genetic analysis used genome-wide SNP genotypes for about 60% of the roughly 700 donors, treating that subset as a discovery cohort. All discovery cohort repertoires had been generated using a single sequencing platform. Class I and class II HLA loci were covered by the typing at four-digit resolution. The number of typed donors differed by locus: about 620-630 for A, B, C, DRB1 and DQB1; 500 to 550 for DQA1; 606 for DPA1; and 450 to 480 for DPB1. About five DR-DQ haplotypes were treated as single units for association and clustering because of strong linkage in the cohort. Among over 350 genotyped donors of the cohort, an average of approximately 240,000 unique TCR beta nucleotide sequences were sequenced per donor, 15% to 20% of them non-productive.

In total, 666 healthy bone marrow donors made up the cohort. At the time of sampling, all cohort members were nominally healthy, though unrecorded immune exposures were likely present. The donor was CMV seropositive and belonged to the group of 250 to 350 seropositive cohort members. A peripheral blood sample was collected from each donor, and TCR beta sequencing was performed on peripheral blood mononuclear cells. Genomic DNA extraction from the blood cell samples was performed with the Qiagen DNeasy Blood Extraction Kit. Results and caveats for the whole study, not just this receptor: This cohort had only TCR beta chains sequenced, and the lack of alpha or paired-chain data limited which features could be detected. In a later analysis, HLA-associated TCR beta chains showed more clonal expansion and lower generation probabilities than non-associated chains that were equally common. Specific HLA alleles were associated with around 18,000 TCR beta sequences at a false discovery rate of 0.05 in a later analysis. In a later analysis, most CMV-associated TCR beta chains were found to appear HLA-restricted, with HLA associations seemingly driven largely by CMV exposure. In vitro tests confirmed that three of the cytomegalovirus-associated TCR beta chains recognize cytomegalovirus antigens. Over 15 rarely observed V segments, including chromosome 9 orphons, were excluded from the earlier analysis of about 610 of the donors because counts were too low. While some public TCRs were present in many individuals, most TCR sequences turned up only very rarely across donors. A later genetic analysis associated a missense DCLRE1C variant with V-gene and J-gene trimming of TCR beta chains, and an independent cohort replicated the association. Because the 87-base-pair reads could not distinguish some IMGT-functional V segments, including TRBV6-2 and TRBV6-3, those segments were excluded. A further reported finding was that TCR beta sequences accurately predicted the HLA-A and HLA-B alleles for most subjects in the first cohort. Roughly uniform sequencing depth across donors was assumed in presence/absence analyses, although this assumption may not hold. Assigning TCR associations to individual alleles was difficult when HLA alleles, especially DR and DQ, strongly co-occurred. A cluster of highly shared sequence variants was judged likely to be a technical artifact of the sequencing pipeline. Compared with the approximately 600-donor mean, donors in an Asian-associated ancestry cluster had fewer N-insertions in productive TCRs, according to a later genetic analysis. Correlated functional status among segregating V segments might reflect linkage disequilibrium, but an unknown experimental factor could not be ruled out. A later analysis found that TCR association rates varied across HLA loci, with DRB1 alleles showing the most associated TCRs and HLA-C alleles the fewest. Because HLA typing was missing for some donors at each locus, association tests included only the typed subset. The only immune exposure information available for the cohort was CMV serostatus. In a later analysis, several top co-occurrence clusters were reported to appear linked to parvovirus B19, influenza, CMV and Epstein-Barr virus. In the study, some 160 TCR beta chains were listed as associated with cytomegalovirus. According to the authors, the approach could potentially be generalized to other disease states and immunological phenotypes. In both the original and validation cohorts, the classifier was reported to diagnose cytomegalovirus status with high specificity and sensitivity. An earlier analysis of several hundred of the donors showed that most TCR beta V segments appeared in productive rearrangements either about 87% or about 30% of the time, which broadly matched IMGT annotations.

CDR1 and CDR2, per the germline V gene (reference sequence), are LNHNV and YYDKDF. Spanning cysteine to phenylalanine, the CDR3 consists of 16 amino acids. Just the 48-base CDR3 DNA is kept, in frame starting at base 1. A distance of 10 bases separates the germline ends of V and J, which lose 1 base and 0 bases respectively. The receptor was isolated from a man aged 35-49 years in good health and CMV-seropositive. The chain uses TRBV15 and TRBJ2-1; no D gene is confidently identified. The material sequenced was PBMCs. CDR3 region: CATSRGFGGSYNEQFF. The nucleotide sequence is TGTGCCACCAGCAGAGGGTTCGGTGGCTCCTACAATGAGCAGTTCTTC.